This T cell receptor (beta chain) came from a study of shared clonotypes between healthy human individuals. Study-wide points: Memory subsets had estimated richness that was generally smaller than that of naive subsets. Genetic and exposure-history diversity was limited by the small donor number.

Comment on this clone: Its antigen is unidentified.

Each replicate PCR on the sorted subsets used about 220 ng DNA (around 31,000 T cell genomes). Method: immunoSEQ multiplex PCR; TCRdb's copy keeps in-frame clones and lacks some. Counted here are about 680,000 clones, just over 90% occurring once; the ten biggest clones make up approximately 24%. The naive CD8 population came from CD45RO-negative cells selected for CCR7, without terminally differentiated effector memory CD45RA+ cells. CDR3 size: 13 residues. The V segment lost 10 bases and the J segment 5 bases; nucleotides outside the gene matches: 8. The germline V gene has CDR1 WSHSY and CDR2 SAAADI.

Sample: naive CD8+ T cells sorted from blood. V and J are TRBV10-2 and TRBJ1-1, with 9 bases fitting TRBD1. The receptor comes from a man aged 25 to 40 in good health. CDR3 region: CAISDRGRTEAFF. In nucleotides, the CDR3 is TGCGCCATCTCCGACAGGGGGAGGACTGAAGCTTTCTTT.